This T cell receptor beta chain emerged from a study of T cell repertoires in cytomegalovirus infection. Findings and caveats of the study: CMV-specific TCR beta clonotypes restricted by HLA-C were the ones dominating the ex vivo response. Identification of carriers of CMV plus the relevant HLA was performed using cumulative public TCR beta family frequency.

Each CDR3 protein is one row after TCRdb ran MiXCR on the reads. The table includes around 900,000 distinct CDR3 sequences, around 30% detected once. About this clonotype: Its antigen is not identified.

The receptor was isolated from a human donor in good health (CMV status not recorded). Some clones in this sample may be carry-over from other donors' samples. This sample comprised cultured CD8+ T cells from PBMCs, obtained from culture after CMV antigen stimulation.

This chain's CDR3 is CASSESSGIRRFYEQYF. The DNA for the CDR3 is TGCGCCAGCAGTGAGTCATCAGGGATAAGGCGGTTCTACGAGCAGTACTTC. The rearrangement joins TRBV10-2 to TRBJ2-7; a possible D gene is TRBD1 (5 bases). The CDR3 consists of 17 residues. Germline CDR1 is WSHSY and CDR2 is SAAADI. Between the trimmed V and J ends, which lost 0 bases and 3 bases, there was a span of 18 bases.